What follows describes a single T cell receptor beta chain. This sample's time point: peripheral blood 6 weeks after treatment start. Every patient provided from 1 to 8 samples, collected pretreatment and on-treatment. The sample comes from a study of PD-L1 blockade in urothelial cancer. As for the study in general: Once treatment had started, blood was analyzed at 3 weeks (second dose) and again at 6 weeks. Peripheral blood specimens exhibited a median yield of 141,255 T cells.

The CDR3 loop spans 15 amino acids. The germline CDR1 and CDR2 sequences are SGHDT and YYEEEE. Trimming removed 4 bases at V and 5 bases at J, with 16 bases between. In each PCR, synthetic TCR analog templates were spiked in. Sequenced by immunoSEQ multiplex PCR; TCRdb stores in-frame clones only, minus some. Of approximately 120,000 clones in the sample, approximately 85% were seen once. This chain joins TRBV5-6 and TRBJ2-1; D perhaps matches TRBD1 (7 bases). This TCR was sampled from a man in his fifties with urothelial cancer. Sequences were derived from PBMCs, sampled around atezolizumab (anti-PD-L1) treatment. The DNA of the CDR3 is TGTGCCAGCAGCGCGACAGGGCGGGAAAACAATGAGCAGTTCTTC. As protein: CASSATGRENNEQFF. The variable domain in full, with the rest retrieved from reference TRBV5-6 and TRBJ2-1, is DAGVTQSPTHLIKTRGQQVTLRCSPKSGHDTVSWYQQALGQGPQFIFQYYEEEERQRGNFPDRFSGHQFPNYSSELNVNALLLGDSALYLCASSATGRENNEQFFGPGTRLTVL.